Shown below are 10 T cell receptor beta chains from a single sample sequenced in a study of identifying expanded T cells in peripheral blood. TCRdb's table, derived via immunoSEQ multiplex PCR, lists solely in-frame clones and lacks some. The data contain more than 50,000 clones, over 80% of them singletons. Material for sequencing was blood. These receptors were taken from a person aged 18 to 69 in good health.

This rearrangement joins TRBV15 to TRBJ2-7, with 10 bases fitting TRBD2. V gave up 2 bases and J gave up 2 bases; unmatched junction bases: 9. This CDR3 contains 17 residues. The germline gives CDR1 LNHNV, CDR2 YYDKDF (reference sequence). This CDR3 is CATSRPAGTSETYEQYF. CDR3 sequence (DNA): TGTGCCACCAGCAGACCAGCCGGGACTAGCGAGACCTACGAGCAGTACTTC.

The gene calls are TRBV7-2 and TRBJ1-4, with no clear D. The CDR3 loop spans 15 amino acids. With 5 bases removed from V and 0 bases from J, the gap between germline ends came to 10 bases. Germline CDR1 SGHTA, CDR2 FQGNSA. CDR3 nucleotide sequence: TGTGCCAGCAGCCGATCCACAGCAACTAATGAAAAACTGTTTTTT. It translates to CASSRSTATNEKLFF. The variable domain in full, with the rest retrieved from reference TRBV7-2 and TRBJ1-4, is GAGVSQSPSNKVTEKGKDVELRCDPISGHTALYWYRQSLGQGLEFLIYFQGNSAPDKSGLPSDRFSAERTGGSVSTLTIQRTQQEDSAVYLCASSRSTATNEKLFFGSGTQLSVL.

V and J are TRBV7-9 and TRBJ1-1, with a weak D call TRBD1 (6 bases). Trimming removed 5 bases at V and 0 bases at J, with 10 bases between. CDR1 is SEHNR, CDR2 FQNEAQ, per germline (reference sequence). The CDR3 consists of 14 residues. As DNA, the CDR3 is TGTGCCAGCAGCACGGACAGAGTGAACACTGAAGCTTTCTTT. Its protein product is CASSTDRVNTEAFF.

This clone has only one observation. The genes are TRBV27 and TRBJ2-1; D might be TRBD2 (6 bases). V gave up 5 bases and J gave up 2 bases, with 16 bases separating them. The CDR3 totals 16 residues. Germline V CDR1 and CDR2: MNHEY, SMNVEV (reference sequence). CDR3 nucleotide sequence: TGTGCCAGCAGTCCCGGAGTAGCGGACCCCTACAATGAGCAGTTCTTC. Protein sequence: CASSPGVADPYNEQFF.

The chain has TRBV25-1 and TRBJ1-1, with 7 bases aligning to TRBD1. V gave up 4 bases and J gave up 1 base; unmatched junction bases: 3. The germline V gene has CDR1 MGHDK and CDR2 SYGVNS. CDR3 size: 14 residues. The CDR3 DNA reads TGTGCCAGCAGTGGACACAGGGGGAACACTGAAGCTTTCTTT. Its protein product is CASSGHRGNTEAFF.

J is TRBJ1-4 and V is TRBV6-6; weak D call: TRBD1 (5 bases). The CDR3 is 14 residues long. Germline V gene sequence: CDR1 MNHNY, CDR2 SVGAGI (reference sequence). Trimming stripped 0 bases from V and 7 bases from J, with 9 bases between. The CDR3 region is CASSYSGAGEKLFF. The CDR3 nucleotides are TGTGCCAGCAGTTACTCTGGGGCTGGTGAAAAACTGTTTTTT.

This clone has just one count. The J gene is TRBJ1-3, the V gene TRBV28; possible D gene TRBD1, 6 bases. Germline V CDR1 and CDR2: MDHEN, SYDVKM. Trimming cost V 6 bases and J 0 bases, with 15 bases left between them. This CDR3 has 16 amino acids. This CDR3 is CASRKTEDSSGNTIYF. CDR3 sequence (DNA): TGTGCCAGCAGGAAAACCGAGGACAGCTCTGGAAACACCATATATTTT. Together with reference TRBV28 and TRBJ1-3, the CDR3 gives the full variable domain: DVKVTQSSRYLVKRTGEKVFLECVQDMDHENMFWYRQDPGLGLRLIYFSYDVKMKEKGDIPEGYSVSREKKERFSLILESASTNQTSMYLCASRKTEDSSGNTIYFGEGSWLTVV.

There are a few counts of this clone. The gene calls are TRBV9 and TRBJ1-2; 9 bases are shared with TRBD1. The CDR3 runs to 14 residues. Germline V gene data show CDR1 as SGDLS and CDR2 as YYNGEE. V shed 4 bases, J shed 8 bases, and the junction held 9 bases outside the gene matches. CDR3 nucleotides: TGTGCCAGCAGCAAACGACAGGGGGTCGGGGGCTACACCTTC. It specifies CASSKRQGVGGYTF.

The gene calls are TRBV19 and TRBJ2-7; D gene unclear. The CDR3 consists of 13 residues. The V gene's germline CDR1 is LNHDA and CDR2 SQIVND (reference sequence). Trimming stripped 6 bases from V and 2 bases from J, with 11 bases between. CDR3 sequence: CASSLGPTYEQYF. The CDR3 nucleotides are TGTGCCAGTAGCCTTGGGCCCACCTACGAGCAGTACTTC.

CDR3 sequence (DNA): TGCGCCAGCAGCCAACAGGAGGCGAGCTCCTACAATGAGCAGTTCTTC. This encodes CASSQQEASSYNEQFF. The V and J genes are TRBV4-1 and TRBJ2-1; D may be TRBD2 (5 bases). V lost 2 bases to trimming and J lost 0 bases, with 11 bases between them. The CDR3 has 16 residues. In germline, CDR1 is MGHRA, CDR2 YSYEKL.